Shown below are 21 T cell receptor beta chains from a single sample sequenced in a study of shared clonotypes between healthy human individuals. Generated by immunoSEQ multiplex PCR, the TCRdb table keeps only in-frame clones and is missing some. The table lists about 2.1 million clones, roughly 93% of them singletons. Positively selected for CCR7, the CD45RO-negative cells used as naive CD8 cells excluded terminally differentiated effector memory CD45RA+ cells. The source material was naive CD8+ T cells from PBMCs. The receptor source for this set is a man between 18 and 29 years old in good health. Some clones in this sample may be carry-over from other donors' samples.

The CDR3 DNA reads as TGTGCCAGCAACGAGGGATGGGGAGCGGGAGGTCGGCCCGGGGAGCTGTTTTTT. This gives the protein CASNEGWGAGGRPGELFF. This chain joins TRBV9 and TRBJ2-2; 9 nucleotides line up with TRBD2. The CDR3 is made up of 18 amino acids. Germline V gene lookup returns CDR1 SGDLS and CDR2 YYNGEE. Unmatched junction bases numbered 18, after V lost 6 bases and J lost 6 bases.

V and J are TRBV7-8 and TRBJ2-3, with D unclear. V lost 1 base, J lost 2 bases, and 4 bases lay in between. There are 13 residues in the CDR3. In germline, CDR1 is SGHVS, CDR2 FQNEAQ. The CDR3, as DNA: TGTGCCAGCAGCTTAGGTCCCACAGATACGCAGTATTTT. It encodes CASSLGPTDTQYF.

This chain links TRBV2 with TRBJ2-7; perhaps TRBD2 as D (5 bases). This CDR3 is 14 amino acids long. Trimming cost V 1 base and J 0 bases, with 7 bases left between them. Germline-derived CDR1 and CDR2 are SNHLY and FYNNEI. The CDR3 sequence: CASSEVRGSYEQYF. The CDR3 DNA reads as TGTGCCAGCAGTGAAGTACGGGGCTCCTACGAGCAGTACTTC.

J is TRBJ2-1 and V is TRBV5-1; TRBD2 matches 11 bases. Germline V CDR1 and CDR2: SGHRS, YFSETQ. Trimming took 4 bases from V and 7 from J; bases not matched to a gene: 19. The CDR3 covers 19 residues. CDR3 loop: CASSAGTSGFLLLRNEQFF. DNA of the CDR3: TGCGCCAGCAGCGCTGGGACTAGCGGATTCCTCCTACTAAGGAATGAGCAGTTCTTC.

The rearrangement links TRBV15 to TRBJ1-2, with 7 bases fitting TRBD1. The CDR3 is 15 residues long. Germline V gives CDR1 LNHNV, CDR2 YYDKDF (reference sequence). The trim removed 3 bases at V and 3 bases at J, leaving 7 bases unmatched. CDR3 amino acids: CATSSERGPDYGYTF. CDR3 sequence (DNA): TGTGCCACCAGCAGTGAGAGGGGGCCGGACTATGGCTACACCTTC.

The chain employs TRBV7-9 and TRBJ1-2; 7 bases are shared with TRBD1. Per the germline V gene, CDR1 is SEHNR and CDR2 is FQNEAQ (reference sequence). V shed 1 base and J 8 bases; nucleotides not matched to a gene: 10. The length of the CDR3 is 15 residues. CDR3 loop: CASSLETGYGEGYTF. The CDR3 DNA sequence: TGTGCCAGCAGCTTAGAGACAGGGTATGGAGAAGGCTACACCTTC.

This clone has a handful of counts. The chain has TRBV9 and TRBJ1-1; perhaps TRBD1 as D (6 bases). Per the germline V gene, CDR1 is SGDLS and CDR2 is YYNGEE. V dropped 4 bases and J dropped 5 bases, with 12 bases sitting between them. This CDR3 region has 13 residues. The CDR3 DNA reads as TGTGCCAGCAGCCCCTGGGGGCAAACTGAAGCTTTCTTT. Translated: CASSPWGQTEAFF.

The genes are TRBV28 and TRBJ2-7; no clear D gene. V lost 10 bases and J lost 2, with 6 bases in between. Germline-derived CDR1 and CDR2 are MDHEN and SYDVKM. The CDR3 runs to 10 residues. CDR3 in DNA: TGTGCCACCCGAACCTACGAGCAGTACTTC. Translating gives CATRTYEQYF.

This clone is a singleton in its sample. CDR3 DNA sequence: TGTGCCAGCAGCTCCACCAGGGGTTTGACAGATACGCAGTATTTT. It codes for CASSSTRGLTDTQYF. V gene TRBV7-6 combines with J gene TRBJ2-3, with D perhaps TRBD1 (6 bases). CDR1 and CDR2 from the germline V gene are SGHVS and FNYEAQ. V lost 4 bases, J lost 3 bases, and 14 bases lay in between. The CDR3 consists of 15 residues.

The V call is TRBV6-1, the J call TRBJ2-3; D is possibly TRBD1 (6 bases). The CDR3 sequence is 14 residues long. Per the germline V gene, CDR1 is MNHNS and CDR2 is SASEGT. Trimming pared 2 bases from V and 2 bases from J, leaving 8 bases between. Here the CDR3 reads CASSERDNTDTQYF. In DNA, the CDR3 is TGTGCCAGCAGTGAAAGGGACAACACAGATACGCAGTATTTT.

For this clone: Other DNA sequences in this specimen translate into the identical CDR3. V and J are TRBV27 and TRBJ2-2, with 10 nucleotides matching TRBD1. Unmatched junction bases numbered 1, after V lost 1 base and J lost 5 bases. Germline CDR1 reads MNHEY; CDR2 reads SMNVEV (reference sequence). The CDR3 sequence is 15 residues long. In nucleotides, the CDR3 is TGTGCCAGCAGTTTATTGGGACAGGGGACCGGGGAGCTGTTTTTT. This translates into CASSLLGQGTGELFF.

This clone was recorded once. The J gene is TRBJ2-1, the V gene TRBV7-8, with D perhaps matching TRBD2 (6 bases). V was shortened by 5 bases and J by 8 bases, with 22 bases between the two germline ends. This CDR3 has 16 residues. Germline V gene lookup returns CDR1 SGHVS and CDR2 FQNEAQ. The CDR3 loop reads CASSGGVSVLGYEQFF. The DNA of the CDR3 is TGTGCCAGCAGCGGAGGGGTCTCTGTGTTGGGGTATGAGCAGTTCTTC. The full variable domain, completed using reference TRBV7-8 and TRBJ2-1, is GAGVSQSPRYKVAKRGQDVALRCDPISGHVSLFWYQQALGQGPEFLTYFQNEAQLDKSGLPSDRFFAERPEGSVSTLKIQRTQQEDSAVYLCASSGGVSVLGYEQFFGPGTRLTVL.

This chain links TRBV27 with TRBJ2-5; D call uncertain. Germline assignment: CDR1 MNHEY and CDR2 SMNVEV (reference sequence). V lost 0 bases to trimming and J lost 2 bases, with 16 bases between them. The length of the CDR3 is 17 residues. CDR3 sequence reads: CASSLSQARVKQETQYF. DNA for the CDR3: TGTGCCAGCAGTTTATCCCAGGCTCGTGTTAAACAAGAGACCCAGTACTTC.

The chain carries TRBV30 and TRBJ2-1; 7 nucleotides agree with TRBD2. Unmatched junction bases numbered 9, after V lost 6 bases and J lost 4 bases. Germline CDR1 and CDR2: GTSNPN and SVGIG (reference sequence). This CDR3 is built from 14 residues. The CDR3 is CACWDAGDYNEQFF. CDR3 bases: TGTGCCTGTTGGGACGCGGGAGATTACAATGAGCAGTTCTTC.

This rearrangement joins TRBV27 to TRBJ2-1; possibly TRBD1 for D (5 bases). The CDR3 totals 15 residues. Trimming cost V 6 bases and J 0 bases, with 12 bases left between them. The germline V gene encodes CDR1 MNHEY and CDR2 SMNVEV (reference sequence). The CDR3 protein is CASRSVGPSYNEQFF. The DNA of the CDR3 is TGTGCCAGCAGGAGCGTGGGGCCCTCCTACAATGAGCAGTTCTTC.

The V call is TRBV11-2, the J call TRBJ2-7, with 9 positions matching TRBD2. This CDR3 is 15 amino acids long. V was pared by 2 bases and J by 2 bases, with 4 bases of the junction left unmatched. Germline lookup yields CDR1 SGHAT and CDR2 FQNNGV. CDR3 in amino acids: CASSLHASGTYEQYF. The CDR3 bases are TGTGCCAGCAGCTTACATGCTAGCGGGACCTACGAGCAGTACTTC.

This clone occurred once. J is TRBJ2-7 and V is TRBV6-6, with TRBD2 matching 10 bases. The germline CDR1 and CDR2 sequences are MNHNY and SVGAGI (reference sequence). The CDR3 extends over 13 amino acids. The junction had 5 bases not matched to a gene; V was cut back by 7 bases and J by 5 bases. This chain's CDR3 is CASTPSGRHEQYF. The CDR3 DNA reads TGTGCCAGCACCCCTAGCGGGAGACACGAGCAGTACTTC.

The J gene is TRBJ2-7, the V gene TRBV11-1; TRBD1 matches 9 bases. There are 17 residues in the CDR3. Unmatched junction bases numbered 13, after V lost 5 bases and J lost 2 bases. Per the germline V gene, CDR1 is SGHAT and CDR2 is FQDESV (reference sequence). The CDR3 nucleotides read TGTGCCAGCAGCACCGACTTCCGGGACAGGGTCGCCTACGAGCAGTACTTC. Translation gives CASSTDFRDRVAYEQYF.

The gene calls are TRBV4-1 and TRBJ2-7, with 7 bases lining up with TRBD2. Germline trimming cut 3 bases from V and 0 bases from J; bases unmatched to any gene: 5. CDR1 and CDR2 (germline): MGHRA, YSYEKL. There are 15 residues in the CDR3. CDR3 nucleotides: TGCGCCAGCAGCCACTACAGCGGGATCTCCTACGAGCAGTACTTC. This translates into CASSHYSGISYEQYF.

The table lists this clone with a count of one. The rearrangement links TRBV29-1 to TRBJ2-7, with 8 bases fitting TRBD2. J gave up 2 bases and V 1 base, and 10 bases lay outside the gene matches. CDR3 length: 16 residues. Germline-derived CDR1 and CDR2 are SQVTM and ANQGSEA. The CDR3 protein is CSVEVGGGIVPYEQYF. DNA of the CDR3: TGCAGCGTTGAAGTCGGGGGGGGAATTGTGCCCTACGAGCAGTACTTC.

J is TRBJ2-7 and V is TRBV7-2; D call uncertain. Trimming left V 5 bases short and J 0 bases short, with 14 bases between. The CDR3 covers 15 residues. From germline, CDR1 is SGHTA and CDR2 FQGNSA. DNA of the CDR3: TGTGCCAGCAGCCTTCTGGCCTTACCCTCCTACGAGCAGTACTTC. This gives the protein CASSLLALPSYEQYF.